The T cell receptor beta chain described here comes from a study of blood T cell repertoires in COVID-19. About the study: Samples representing acute and convalescent COVID-19 were sourced from the United States, Italy and Spain.

The CDR3 sequence is 15 residues long. V was cut by 3 bases and J by 2 bases, with 13 bases left in between. In germline, CDR1 is MDHEN, CDR2 SYDVKM. Clones were read by immunoSEQ multiplex PCR, and TCRdb kept only the in-frame ones, dropping some. The sample holds roughly 50,000 clones, 70% to 90% seen once. This clonotype was obtained from a man in his 70s with active COVID-19. Sample: peripheral blood. The genes are TRBV28 and TRBJ1-2; D unclear. For the CDR3, the DNA is TGTGCCAGCAGTTTGCTCCTGGGAGGCAACTATGGCTACACCTTC. This translates into CASSLLLGGNYGYTF.